The 11 T cell receptor beta chains in this list originate from one sample, sequenced in a study of shared clonotypes between healthy human individuals. Sequencing used immunoSEQ multiplex PCR; TCRdb keeps in-frame clones, though not all of them. The table includes roughly 2 million clones, over 85% detected once. Cells designated naive CD8 were CD45RO-negative and were positively selected for CCR7, with terminally differentiated effector memory CD45RA+ cells excluded. Sequenced: naive CD8+ T cells sorted from blood. These receptors were collected from a man aged 18-30 years in good health.

The V and J genes are TRBV28 and TRBJ1-1; a possible D gene is TRBD1 (5 bases). This CDR3 comprises 15 residues. CDR1 is MDHEN, CDR2 SYDVKM, per germline. Trimming took off 5 bases at V and 0 bases at J, with 13 bases between the two ends. CDR3 residues: CASSPLGALNTEAFF. The CDR3 DNA follows: TGTGCCAGCAGTCCGCTCGGGGCTCTGAACACTGAAGCTTTCTTT.

The chain couples TRBV2 to TRBJ2-7, with 9 bases aligning to TRBD1. Germline trimming cut 1 base from V and 3 bases from J; bases unmatched to any gene: 4. The CDR3 spans 15 residues. The germline CDR1 and CDR2 sequences are SNHLY and FYNNEI. The CDR3 DNA is TGTGCCAGCAGTGAAGAGATGGACAGGGGCTACGAGCAGTACTTC. This translates into CASSEEMDRGYEQYF.

This clone was counted a single time. The CDR3, as DNA: TGTGCCAGCAGTGGATACGGGTCGTGGGATACGCAGTATTTT. It specifies CASSGYGSWDTQYF. The chain employs TRBV28 and TRBJ2-3; D uncertain. The CDR3 has 14 amino acids. The V and J ends lost 5 bases and 6 bases respectively, with 15 bases between them. Germline-derived CDR1 and CDR2 are MDHEN and SYDVKM.

The chain employs TRBV9 and TRBJ2-7; no firm D call. CDR1 is SGDLS, CDR2 YYNGEE, per germline. Trimming took 5 bases from V and 1 from J, leaving 10 bases between them. The CDR3 runs 13 residues. The CDR3 is CASRSDSSYEQYF. The CDR3 nucleotides are TGTGCCAGCAGGAGCGACTCTTCCTACGAGCAGTACTTC.

The gene calls are TRBV2 and TRBJ2-7, with 10 bases identical to TRBD2. The CDR3 is 17 residues long. With 0 bases clipped from V and 3 bases from J, the junction kept 8 bases outside the gene matches. CDR1 is SNHLY and CDR2 is FYNNEI in the germline V gene. The CDR3 coding sequence is TGTGCCAGCAGTGAAGCTTACGGACTAGCGGAGATCTACGAGCAGTACTTC. It translates to CASSEAYGLAEIYEQYF.

The genes are TRBV27 and TRBJ2-7, with a weak D call TRBD2 (7 bases). The CDR3 has 19 residues. V was clipped by 5 bases and J by 0 bases, with 26 bases between them. Germline CDR1 is MNHEY and CDR2 is SMNVEV (reference sequence). This CDR3 reads CASSRVGRGGGISSYEQYF. Written as DNA, the CDR3 is TGTGCCAGCAGTAGGGTTGGGCGAGGGGGAGGGATAAGCTCCTACGAGCAGTACTTC.

This chain links TRBV29-1 with TRBJ2-7; D is uncertain. Germline V gene data show CDR1 as SQVTM and CDR2 as ANQGSEA. The CDR3 has 13 residues. Trimming took 2 bases from V and 2 from J, leaving 10 bases between them. CDR3 sequence (DNA): TGCAGCGTTGAAATGGGATTGGCCTACGAGCAGTACTTC. This codes for CSVEMGLAYEQYF.

DNA for the CDR3: TGCGCCAGCAGCCAATGGCCCTGGGGAAACACCATATATTTT. This translates into CASSQWPWGNTIYF. V and J are TRBV4-3 and TRBJ1-3; no firm D call. CDR3 length equals 14 residues. Trimming pared 2 bases from V and 4 bases from J, leaving 9 bases between. Germline assignment: CDR1 LGHNA and CDR2 YSLEER.

The CDR3 protein is CASGVVGAAPNSPLHF. The CDR3 coding sequence is TGTGCCAGTGGGGTGGTGGGAGCCGCGCCTAATTCACCCCTCCACTTT. This chain connects TRBV27 to TRBJ1-6; D not certain. Trimming pared 9 bases from V and 6 bases from J, leaving 21 bases between. In germline, CDR1 is MNHEY, CDR2 SMNVEV (reference sequence). There are 16 residues in the CDR3.

This chain connects TRBV7-6 to TRBJ2-7; 8 bases are shared with TRBD2. This CDR3 comprises 15 residues. V dropped 1 base and J dropped 6; count of bases not matched to a gene: 8. The germline gives CDR1 SGHVS, CDR2 FNYEAQ. In nucleotides, the CDR3 is TGTGCCAGCAGCTTAGACCGGGAGGGCCACAGCGAGCAGTACTTC. Its translation: CASSLDREGHSEQYF.

This chain links TRBV6-5 with TRBJ2-2; tentative D call: TRBD1 (5 bases). There are 16 residues in the CDR3. Trimming removed 4 bases at V and 2 bases at J, with 14 bases between. Germline CDR1 and CDR2: MNHEY and SVGAGI. CDR3 sequence (DNA): TGTGCCAGCAGTTTAGGGGTTGTTGTAAACACCGGGGAGCTGTTTTTT. It codes for CASSLGVVVNTGELFF.